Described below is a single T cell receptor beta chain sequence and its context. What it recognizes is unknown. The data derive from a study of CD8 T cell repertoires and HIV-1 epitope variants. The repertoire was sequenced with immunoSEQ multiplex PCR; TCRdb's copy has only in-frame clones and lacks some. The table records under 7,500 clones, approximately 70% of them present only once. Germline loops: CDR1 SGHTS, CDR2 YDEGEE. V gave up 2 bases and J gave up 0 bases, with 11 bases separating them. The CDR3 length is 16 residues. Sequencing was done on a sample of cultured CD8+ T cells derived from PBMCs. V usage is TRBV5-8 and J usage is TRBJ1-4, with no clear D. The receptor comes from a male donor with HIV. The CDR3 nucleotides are TGTGCCAGCAGCTTAGACGGGCGGTCAACTAATGAAAAACTGTTTTTT. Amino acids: CASSLDGRSTNEKLFF.